The next 6 T cell receptor beta chains were all read from a single sample in a study of CD8+CD57+ T cells in acquired aplastic anemia. The template used for profiling TCR beta VDJ and CDR3 was genomic DNA. Via MiXCR, TCRdb re-called the reads, giving one row per CDR3 protein. The sample yields about 210,000 distinct CDR3 sequences, about 59% seen once. The sample comprised sorted CD4+, CD8+, or CD8+CD57+ T cells (not recorded which) from PBMCs. Every receptor here comes from a human donor in good health.

With respect to this clonotype: The junction departs from the called germline gene at one end, perhaps through a read error. The chain has TRBV7-7 and TRBJ1-1; D not resolved. The CDR3 totals 13 residues. The germline CDR1 and CDR2 sequences are SSHAT and FNYEAQ (reference sequence). Here the CDR3 DNA reads TGTGCTAGCAGCTTATACAGCGATACTGAAGCTTTCTTT. Its protein is CASSLYSDTEAFF.

A remark on this clonotype: The junction does not match germline at one end; this may be a read error. V and J are TRBV5-1 and TRBJ1-3; 7 bases fit TRBD1. This CDR3 is built from 15 residues. Germline CDR1 and CDR2: SGHRS and YFSETQ. CDR3 in DNA: TGTGCCAGCAGCGAACGGGACAGCGACATGAACACCATATATTTT. It yields the protein CASSERDSDMNTIYF.

Turning to this clonotype: Given the absence of the conserved phenylalanine or tryptophan at the CDR3 end, a read error is likely. The DNA is left out, because the CDR3 cannot be placed on it with certainty; the CDR3 is given as TCRdb lists it. This chain links TRBV20-1 with TRBJ2-6; the table assigns TRBD2, which was not confirmed against the DNA. CDR1 is DFQATT and CDR2 is SNEGSKA in the germline V gene (reference sequence). Including both end residues, the CDR3 is 10 amino acids long. The chain's CDR3 is CSARASGDAV.

The table lists this clonotype with many counts. CDR3 nucleotides: TGTGCCAGCAGCCGTACAGGAGGAACTGGACCCAACACTGAAGCTTTCTTT. Translation gives CASSRTGGTGPNTEAFF. The genes are TRBV7-9 and TRBJ1-1; perhaps TRBD1 as D (5 bases). The CDR3 runs 17 residues. V shed 5 bases and J shed 2 bases, with 21 bases lying between them. Per the germline V gene, CDR1 is SEHNR and CDR2 is FQNEAQ (reference sequence).

The chain has TRBV7-2 and TRBJ1-1; tentative D call: TRBD1 (5 bases). Germline loops: CDR1 SGHTA, CDR2 FQGNSA. The CDR3 loop spans 13 amino acids. The V gene lost 1 base and the J gene lost 6 bases, with 9 bases spanning the gap. Here the CDR3 reads CASSLVGLAEAFF. CDR3 bases: TGTGCCAGCAGCTTAGTGGGACTCGCTGAAGCTTTCTTT.

CDR3 nucleotides: TGTGCCAGCAGCCCTGGGACAGGGAATGCTTTCTTT. Its translation: CASSPGTGNAFF. J is TRBJ1-1 and V is TRBV7-9, with 9 positions matching TRBD1. V dropped 5 bases and J dropped 11; count of bases not matched to a gene: 6. Germline values: CDR1 SEHNR, CDR2 FQNEAQ (reference sequence). This CDR3 comprises 12 residues.